This T cell receptor beta chain stems from a study of identical twins. Notes on the study in general: Among monozygotic twins, out-of-frame TCR alpha sharing exceeded what models predicted.

A universal primer site arose from template switching, and cDNA bore unique molecular identifiers. TCRdb reanalysed the 5' RACE reads using MiXCR and keeps one entry per CDR3 protein. Found here are 650,000 to 800,000 distinct CDR3 sequences, approximately 9% of them singletons; the top ten hold 0.98%. Deletions cut 5 bases from V and 2 bases from J, with 11 bases between. The CDR3 has 14 residues. The germline V gene encodes CDR1 LNHNV and CDR2 YYDKDF (reference sequence). In the case of this clonotype: Its antigen is as yet unknown.

This same sample was also part of a study on yellow fever vaccine responses in identical twins.

The V gene is TRBV15, the J gene TRBJ2-3, with D perhaps matching TRBD1 (6 bases). Sequences were obtained from PBMCs. The clonotype comes from a woman aged 18-29 years in good health. The CDR3 DNA follows: TGTGCCACCAGCCCGACAGGCGACACAGATACGCAGTATTTT. This encodes CATSPTGDTDTQYF.